The clone carrying this T cell receptor beta chain was seen ten or more times. Its antigen is not known. This record belongs to a study of T-cell reconstitution after alpha-beta-depleted transplantation in children. General study results and limits: The origin of alpha-beta T cells about two months after transplant was reportedly several hundred expanded graft clones. Diversity and T-cell counts at one year after transplant derived mostly from new T cells. TCRbeta diversity was high at day 60 in some patients (a result of surviving recipient T cells and thymic progenitors).

The library targeted TCRbeta and was prepared with unique molecular identifiers. MiXCR, applied by TCRdb to the PCR reads, yields one record per CDR3 protein. The sample shows approximately 150,000 distinct CDR3 sequences, 8.8% of them seen only once. Trimming took off 1 base at V and 0 bases at J, with 15 bases between the two ends. Per germline, CDR1 SGHVS and CDR2 FNYEAQ. This CDR3 comprises 17 residues. The chain employs TRBV7-6 and TRBJ1-1; D is unresolved. The clonotype originates from a female patient aged 2-9 years who had a stem cell transplant for congenital amegakaryocytic thrombocytopenia, so the T cells may come from the graft donor. The sequencing used PBMCs, mostly from graft donor cells, collected 180 days after TCRalphabeta/CD19-depleted stem cell transplant. Here the CDR3 DNA reads TGTGCCAGCAGCTTAGTGGTTTGGGCGGGATTGAACACTGAAGCTTTCTTT. It encodes CASSLVVWAGLNTEAFF.